The 26 T cell receptor beta chains in this list originate from one sample, sequenced in a study of low-dose radiotherapy and immunotherapy resistance in tumors. First-strand cDNA used TRAV- and TRBV-specific primers, covering alpha and beta chains. The authors amplified TCRs for 20 to 25 PCR cycles with a constant-region primer and a V-primer adapter. TCRdb reanalysed the reads using MiXCR and keeps one entry per CDR3 protein. The table records around 13,000 distinct CDR3 sequences, more than 60% of them present only once. The receptors shown here come from a human donor with advanced metastatic prostate, ovarian, gallbladder or colorectal cancer (not recorded which). This table probably holds off-target reads from a library built for another chain.

This chain connects TRBV4-3 to TRBJ1-6, with 9 bases aligning to TRBD1. J gave up 8 bases and V 0 bases, and 11 bases lay outside the gene matches. The CDR3 sequence is 18 residues long. In germline, CDR1 is LGHNA, CDR2 YSLEER. The CDR3 sequence is CASSQEPLTGGGDSPLHF. CDR3 sequence (DNA): TGCGCCAGCAGCCAAGAACCTTTGACAGGGGGAGGCGATTCACCCCTCCACTTT.

V usage is TRBV20-1 and J usage is TRBJ2-3; 13 bases map to TRBD2. Trimming took 4 bases from V and 8 from J; bases not matched to a gene: 6. The germline CDR1 and CDR2 sequences are DFQATT and SNEGSKA (reference sequence). The length of the CDR3 is 14 residues. In DNA, the CDR3 is TGCAGTGCTACCGGGACTAGCGGGGATCTTACGCAGTATTTT. It specifies CSATGTSGDLTQYF.

V is TRBV5-4 and J is TRBJ1-1; 10 bases match TRBD1. Looked up from germline, CDR1 is SGHNT and CDR2 is YYREEE (reference sequence). The V and J ends lost 10 bases and 5 bases, in that order; junction bases with no gene match: 5. The CDR3 has 12 residues. CDR3 nucleotides: TGTGCCGCGGGACAGGGGATGACTGAAGCTTTCTTT. Translating gives CAAGQGMTEAFF.

This rearrangement joins TRBV6-1 to TRBJ1-5; D is perhaps TRBD1 (6 bases). CDR3 length equals 14 residues. Germline V gives CDR1 MNHNS, CDR2 SASEGT. Between the trimmed V and J ends, which lost 5 bases and 5 bases, there was a span of 13 bases. CDR3 nucleotide sequence: TGTGCCAGCAGTCCAGACAGGATCTATCAGCCCCAGCATTTT. It encodes CASSPDRIYQPQHF.

The chain combines TRBV2 with TRBJ2-7; TRBD2 matches 9 bases. Germline trimming cut 8 bases from V and 2 bases from J; bases unmatched to any gene: 4. This CDR3 is 13 amino acids long. Germline assignment: CDR1 SNHLY and CDR2 FYNNEI. CDR3 region: CASVTSGPYEQYF. The CDR3 DNA is TGTGCCAGCGTGACTAGCGGCCCCTACGAGCAGTACTTC. Full variable domain (outside the CDR3, taken from reference TRBV2 and TRBJ2-7): EPEVTQTPSHQVTQMGQEVILRCVPISNHLYFYWYRQILGQKVEFLVSFYNNEISEKSEIFDDQFSVERPDGSNFTLKIRSTKLEDSAMYFCASVTSGPYEQYFGPGTRLTVT.

The J gene is TRBJ2-1, the V gene TRBV6-2 or TRBV6-3, with TRBD2 matching over 7 bases. Trimming removed 6 bases from V and 2 bases from J; junction bases left unmatched: 4. CDR1 and CDR2 from the germline V gene are MNHEY and SVGEGT. The CDR3 loop spans 14 amino acids. CDR3 sequence: CASSASGTYNEQFF. In DNA, the CDR3 is TGTGCCAGCAGCGCGAGCGGGACCTACAATGAGCAGTTCTTC.

The CDR3 nucleotides are TGTGCCAGCAGTTCAGGGGGCTACACCTACGAGCAGTACTTC. Encoded protein: CASSSGGYTYEQYF. The rearrangement links TRBV13 to TRBJ2-7, with TRBD1 identical over 8 bases. The CDR3 consists of 14 residues. The V gene's germline CDR1 is PRHDT and CDR2 FYEKMQ (reference sequence). The V gene end was trimmed by 6 bases and the J gene end by 2 bases; junction bases not matched to a gene: 6.

This sequence joins TRBV10-3 and TRBJ2-1, with TRBD1 identical over 7 bases. This CDR3 has 18 residues. The V gene end was trimmed by 4 bases and the J gene end by 2 bases; junction bases not matched to a gene: 14. Germline-derived CDR1 and CDR2 are ENHRY and SYGVKD. DNA of the CDR3: TGTGCCATCAGTGGAACAGGGGACGACTTACTACCCTACAATGAGCAGTTCTTC. It yields the protein CAISGTGDDLLPYNEQFF.

The genes are TRBV5-4 and TRBJ2-1; 10 bases align to TRBD2. The length of the CDR3 is 14 residues. V shed 5 bases and J 7 bases; nucleotides not matched to a gene: 6. From germline, CDR1 is SGHNT and CDR2 YYREEE (reference sequence). The CDR3 DNA is TGTGCCAGCAGGGCTAGCGGGAGCTGGAATGAGCAGTTCTTC. Its protein is CASRASGSWNEQFF. The variable domain in full, completed from reference TRBV5-4 and TRBJ2-1, reads ETGVTQSPTHLIKTRGQQVTLRCSSQSGHNTVSWYQQALGQGPQFIFQYYREEENGRGNFPPRFSGLQFPNYSSELNVNALELDDSALYLCASRASGSWNEQFFGPGTRLTVL.

This clonotype was observed a few times. Written as DNA, the CDR3 is TGCGCCAGCAGCTTAACCCCCGGGAACACTGAAGCTTTCTTT. This translates into CASSLTPGNTEAFF. The V call is TRBV5-1, the J call TRBJ1-1; D call uncertain. The CDR3 loop spans 14 amino acids. Germline-derived CDR1 and CDR2 are SGHRS and YFSETQ. With 2 bases removed from V and 1 base from J, the gap between germline ends came to 9 bases. Full variable domain (remainder filled in from reference TRBV5-1 and TRBJ1-1): KAGVTQTPRYLIKTRGQQVTLSCSPISGHRSVSWYQQTPGQGLQFLFEYFSETQRNKGNFPGRFSGRQFSNSRSEMNVSTLELGDSALYLCASSLTPGNTEAFFGQGTRLTVV.

V usage is TRBV20-1 and J usage is TRBJ2-7; no clear D gene. CDR3 length equals 13 residues. Germline V gene lookup returns CDR1 DFQATT and CDR2 SNEGSKA (reference sequence). V lost 3 bases, J lost 4 bases, and 13 bases lay in between. The CDR3 loop reads CSASPETGYEQYF. CDR3 nucleotides: TGCAGTGCTAGCCCGGAGACTGGATACGAGCAGTACTTC.

This chain links TRBV3-1 with TRBJ1-6; D is possibly TRBD1 (5 bases). The CDR3 length is 15 residues. From germline, CDR1 is LGHDT and CDR2 YNNKEL (reference sequence). The germline V and J ends were trimmed by 3 bases and 9 bases, with 15 bases remaining between them. DNA for the CDR3: TGTGCCAGCAGCCAGCTCGCCAGGGAGCCTTCACCCCTCCACTTT. This sequence encodes CASSQLAREPSPLHF.

The genes are TRBV12-3 or TRBV12-4 and TRBJ1-4; D might be TRBD1 (5 bases). Trimming took off 4 bases at V and 5 bases at J, with 14 bases between the two ends. The CDR3 extends over 15 amino acids. The CDR3 DNA sequence: TGTGCCAGCAGTTCGGACGGGACGGCGAATGAAAAACTGTTTTTT. Its translation: CASSSDGTANEKLFF.

The genes are TRBV2 and TRBJ2-5, with 7 positions matching TRBD2. CDR3 length: 14 residues. V lost 5 bases, J lost 4 bases, and 7 bases stayed unmatched. Looked up from germline, CDR1 is SNHLY and CDR2 is FYNNEI. CDR3 DNA sequence: TGTGCCAGCAGTTCGGGGGGTCTCGGAGAGACCCAGTACTTC. Its translation: CASSSGGLGETQYF.

This clonotype was observed a single time. V usage is TRBV28 and J usage is TRBJ2-5; D gene ambiguous. The CDR3 is 14 residues long. V lost 5 bases, J lost 4 bases, and 14 bases lay in between. The germline V gene has CDR1 MDHEN and CDR2 SYDVKM. The CDR3 spells CASSQSTPRETQYF. In DNA form, the CDR3 reads TGTGCCAGCAGTCAATCGACCCCGCGAGAGACCCAGTACTTC.

The rearrangement links TRBV10-2 to TRBJ1-6; no firm D call. CDR3 length: 16 amino acids. From germline, CDR1 is WSHSY and CDR2 SAAADI. Trimming stripped 6 bases from V and 8 bases from J, with 20 bases between. The CDR3 protein is CASSQSPGLGDSPLHF. The CDR3, as DNA: TGCGCCAGCAGCCAGAGCCCCGGACTCGGGGATTCACCCCTCCACTTT.

The chain links TRBV7-9 to TRBJ2-7, with D possibly being TRBD1 (5 bases). The CDR3 is 14 residues long. V lost 5 bases to trimming and J lost 7 bases, with 18 bases between them. Germline-derived CDR1 and CDR2 are SEHNR and FQNEAQ (reference sequence). As DNA, the CDR3 is TGTGCCAGCAGCCCCCAAGGGGTCTTTGGGGAGCAGTACTTC. Its protein product is CASSPQGVFGEQYF.

The gene calls are TRBV7-9 and TRBJ2-7; TRBD2 matches 14 bases. This CDR3 is built from 16 residues. In germline, CDR1 is SEHNR, CDR2 FQNEAQ (reference sequence). Trimming removed 3 bases from V and 0 bases from J; junction bases left unmatched: 1. CDR3 in DNA: TGTGCCAGCAGCTTTGGACTAGCGGGGGGCTCCTACGAGCAGTACTTC. Residues: CASSFGLAGGSYEQYF.

The J gene is TRBJ1-5, the V gene TRBV7-9, with TRBD1 matching 7 bases. With V trimmed by 5 bases and J by 0 bases, 10 bases remained unmatched. Germline loops: CDR1 SEHNR, CDR2 FQNEAQ (reference sequence). This CDR3 comprises 17 residues. DNA for the CDR3: TGTGCCAGCAGCGCGGGACAGTCGTTTGATAGCAATCAGCCCCAGCATTTT. Residues: CASSAGQSFDSNQPQHF. Together with reference TRBV7-9 and TRBJ1-5, the CDR3 gives the full variable domain: DTGVSQNPRHKITKRGQNVTFRCDPISEHNRLYWYRQTLGQGPEFLTYFQNEAQLEKSRLLSDRFSAERPKGSFSTLEIQRTEQGDSAMYLCASSAGQSFDSNQPQHFGDGTRLSIL.

This rearrangement joins TRBV6-5 to TRBJ1-1, with D uncertain. V dropped 5 bases and J dropped 3 bases, with 13 bases sitting between them. This CDR3 has 14 amino acids. In germline, CDR1 is MNHEY, CDR2 SVGAGI. CDR3 loop: CASSALDTYTEAFF. CDR3 nucleotides: TGTGCCAGCAGTGCCCTTGACACTTACACTGAAGCTTTCTTT.

The chain couples TRBV14 to TRBJ2-5; 10 bases agree with TRBD2. In germline, CDR1 is SGHDN, CDR2 FVKESK. The CDR3 spans 15 residues. The junction had 6 bases not matched to a gene; V was cut back by 4 bases and J by 4 bases. CDR3 region: CASSPGLARIETQYF. CDR3 DNA sequence: TGTGCCAGCAGCCCGGGACTAGCGCGTATAGAGACCCAGTACTTC.

V and J are TRBV12-3 or TRBV12-4 and TRBJ2-7, with D possibly TRBD1 on 5 matching bases. This CDR3 comprises 14 residues. V lost 5 bases and J 0 bases, leaving 11 bases between the germline ends. DNA for the CDR3: TGTGCCAGCAGTCGGACAACTTTCTCCTACGAGCAGTACTTC. Protein: CASSRTTFSYEQYF.

The rearrangement links TRBV6-1 to TRBJ2-5, with 11 bases matching TRBD2. Germline V gene lookup returns CDR1 MNHNS and CDR2 SASEGT. CDR3 length equals 16 residues. J was trimmed by 5 bases and V by 0 bases; bases with no gene match: 5. CDR3 in amino acids: CASSEAGLAGGETQYF. The CDR3 nucleotides read TGTGCCAGCAGTGAAGCGGGTCTAGCGGGGGGTGAGACCCAGTACTTC.

The chain has TRBV29-1 and TRBJ2-6; 9 nucleotides line up with TRBD1. V lost 2 bases, J lost 0 bases, and 14 bases stayed unmatched. The CDR3 consists of 20 residues. The germline gives CDR1 SQVTM, CDR2 ANQGSEA. CDR3 amino acids: CSVETTQGGQGGSGANVLTF. In nucleotides, the CDR3 is TGCAGCGTTGAAACAACCCAAGGGGGACAGGGCGGCTCTGGGGCCAACGTCCTGACTTTC.

This chain's CDR3 is CASSQGLGTSGGASNEQFF. CDR3 in DNA: TGTGCCAGCAGCCAAGGCCTCGGGACTAGCGGGGGGGCTTCCAATGAGCAGTTCTTC. The rearrangement links TRBV3-1 to TRBJ2-1; TRBD2 matches 16 bases. The CDR3 is 19 residues long. Trimming took 1 base from V and 6 from J; bases not matched to a gene: 9. CDR1 LGHDT and CDR2 YNNKEL come from the germline V gene (reference sequence).

The chain is built from TRBV6-8 and TRBJ2-2, with TRBD2 matching 13 bases. V lost 0 bases and J lost 7; bases outside the gene matches: 5. The CDR3 covers 17 residues. Germline loops: CDR1 MNHGY, CDR2 SAAAGT. CDR3 loop: CASSYSTSGGMGGELFF. CDR3 DNA: TGTGCCAGCAGTTACTCGACTAGCGGGGGGATGGGCGGGGAGCTGTTTTTT.